This T cell receptor beta chain was observed in a study of CD8+CD57+ T cells in acquired aplastic anemia. Background on the study: DNA per sorted CD4+ or CD8+ sample ranged roughly 0.19 to 30 ug, averaging roughly 3.2 ug. Notes on the study in general: The study identified under 30 CD8+ CDR3 sequences shared by patients and controls.

The sequenced patients had an expansion of CD8+CD57+ cells seen by flow cytometry. Profiling of TCR beta VDJ combinations and CDR3 sequences used genomic DNA as template. From the reads, TCRdb called clonotypes with MiXCR, one entry per CDR3 protein. In the table there are roughly 500,000 distinct CDR3 sequences, less than 35% of which are singletons. This clonotype was found once. Its antigen remains unidentified. This clonotype originated in a human donor with aplastic anemia. The sequenced sample consisted of sorted CD4+, CD8+, or CD8+CD57+ T cells (not recorded which) from PBMCs.

The DNA for the CDR3 is TGCAGTGCTAGCGCGATAGAGGGGGGTTACTACAATGAGCAGTTCTTC. Translation: CSASAIEGGYYNEQFF. This chain connects TRBV20-1 to TRBJ2-1; D possibly uses TRBD1 or TRBD2 (6 bases each). Deletions cut 3 bases from V and 3 bases from J, with 18 bases between. The CDR3 has 16 amino acids. CDR1 and CDR2 from the germline V gene are DFQATT and SNEGSKA (reference sequence).